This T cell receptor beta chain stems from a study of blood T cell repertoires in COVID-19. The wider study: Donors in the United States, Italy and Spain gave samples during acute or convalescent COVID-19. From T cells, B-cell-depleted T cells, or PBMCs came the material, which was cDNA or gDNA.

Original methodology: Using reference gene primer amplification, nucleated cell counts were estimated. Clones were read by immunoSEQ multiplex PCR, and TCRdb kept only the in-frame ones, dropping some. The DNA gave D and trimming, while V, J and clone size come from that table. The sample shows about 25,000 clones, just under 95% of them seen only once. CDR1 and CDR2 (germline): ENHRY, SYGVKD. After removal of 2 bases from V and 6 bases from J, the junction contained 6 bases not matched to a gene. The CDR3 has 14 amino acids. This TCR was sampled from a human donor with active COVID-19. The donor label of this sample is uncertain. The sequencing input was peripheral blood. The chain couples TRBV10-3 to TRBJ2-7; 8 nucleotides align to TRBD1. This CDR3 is CAISEGQGAAEQYF. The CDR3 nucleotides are TGTGCCATCAGTGAGGGGCAGGGGGCGGCCGAGCAGTACTTC.